This TCR beta chain was captured in a study of shared clonotypes between healthy human individuals. As for the study in general: Used for every donor were three CD4 naive, three CD4 memory, two CD8 naive and one CD8 memory plate.

Positively selected for CCR7, the CD45RO-negative cells used as naive CD8 cells excluded terminally differentiated effector memory CD45RA+ cells. TCRdb keeps only in-frame clones here, not all; method: immunoSEQ multiplex PCR. The sample lists some 2.1 million clones, about 94% occurring once. Germline V gene data show CDR1 as SGHRS and CDR2 as YFSETQ. With V trimmed by 0 bases and J by 5 bases, 7 bases remained unmatched. The length of the CDR3 is 15 residues. This chain connects TRBV5-1 to TRBJ1-1, with 7 positions matching TRBD1. The sequenced sample was naive CD8+ T cells from PBMCs. The receptor was isolated from a man between 18 and 29 years old in good health. Some clones in this sample may be carry-over from other donors' samples. CDR3 in amino acids: CASSLGQGWKTEAFF. The CDR3 coding sequence is TGCGCCAGCAGCTTGGGACAGGGTTGGAAGACTGAAGCTTTCTTT. The variable domain in full, completed from reference TRBV5-1 and TRBJ1-1, reads KAGVTQTPRYLIKTRGQQVTLSCSPISGHRSVSWYQQTPGQGLQFLFEYFSETQRNKGNFPGRFSGRQFSNSRSEMNVSTLELGDSALYLCASSLGQGWKTEAFFGQGTRLTVV.